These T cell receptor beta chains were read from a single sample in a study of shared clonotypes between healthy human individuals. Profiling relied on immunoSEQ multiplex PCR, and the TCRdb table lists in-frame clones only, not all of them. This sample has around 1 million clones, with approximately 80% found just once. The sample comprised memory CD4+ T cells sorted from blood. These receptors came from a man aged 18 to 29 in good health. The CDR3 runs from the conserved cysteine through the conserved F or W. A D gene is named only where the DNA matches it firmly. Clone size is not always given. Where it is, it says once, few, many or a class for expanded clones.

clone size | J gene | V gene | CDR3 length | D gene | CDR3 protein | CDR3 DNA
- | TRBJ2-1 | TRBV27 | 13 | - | CASSLGYRYEQFF | TGTGCCAGCAGTCTAGGATATAGGTATGAGCAGTTCTTC
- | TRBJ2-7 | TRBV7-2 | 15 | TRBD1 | CASSLAGQGVYEQYF | TGTGCCAGCAGCTTAGCCGGACAGGGGGTCTACGAGCAGTACTTC
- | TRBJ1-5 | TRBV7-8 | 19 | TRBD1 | CASSTRDSRGSYSNQPQHF | TGTGCCAGCAGCACGCGGGACAGTAGAGGGTCGTATAGCAATCAGCCCCAGCATTTT
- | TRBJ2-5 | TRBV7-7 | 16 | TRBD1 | CASSGTGTGGGKTQYF | TGTGCTAGCAGCGGAACCGGGACAGGGGGCGGAAAGACCCAGTACTTC
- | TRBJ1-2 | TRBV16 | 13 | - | CASSQSSPVGYTF | TGTGCCAGCAGCCAATCTTCCCCAGTGGGCTACACCTTC
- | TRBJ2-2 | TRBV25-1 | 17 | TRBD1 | CASSARQGALNTGELFF | TGTGCCAGCAGTGCCCGACAGGGGGCCTTGAACACCGGGGAGCTGTTTTTT
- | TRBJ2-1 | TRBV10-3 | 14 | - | CAISESEAYNEQFF | TGTGCCATCAGTGAGTCGGAAGCCTACAATGAGCAGTTCTTC
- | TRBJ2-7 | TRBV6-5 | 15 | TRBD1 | CASSYSGAGGYEQYF | TGTGCCAGCAGTTACTCCGGCGCAGGGGGCTACGAGCAGTACTTC
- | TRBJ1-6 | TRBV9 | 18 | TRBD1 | CASSVGDRLNSYNSPLHF | TGTGCCAGCAGCGTTGGGGACAGACTTAACTCCTATAATTCACCCCTCCACTTT
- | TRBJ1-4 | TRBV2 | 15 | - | CASSPSGVRNEKLFF | TGTGCCAGCAGCCCCTCGGGGGTTAGGAATGAAAAACTGTTTTTT
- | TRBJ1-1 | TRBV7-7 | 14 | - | CASSLSGANTEAFF | TGTGCTAGCAGCTTATCAGGGGCGAACACTGAAGCTTTCTTT
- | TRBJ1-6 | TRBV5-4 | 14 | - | CASSLDRSGSPLHF | TGTGCCAGCAGCTTGGACCGATCTGGATCACCCCTCCACTTT
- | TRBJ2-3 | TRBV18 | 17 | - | CASSRPGGQRNTDTQYF | TGTGCCAGCTCACGGCCGGGGGGACAGCGGAACACAGATACGCAGTATTTT
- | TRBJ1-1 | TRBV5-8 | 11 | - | CASSFRARAFF | TGTGCCAGCAGCTTCCGGGCAAGAGCTTTCTTT
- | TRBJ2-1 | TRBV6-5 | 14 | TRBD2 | CASRASGIYNEQFF | TGTGCCAGCAGGGCTAGCGGAATCTACAATGAGCAGTTCTTC
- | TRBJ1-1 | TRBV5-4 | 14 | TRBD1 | CASSQGQANTEAFF | TGTGCCAGCAGCCAAGGACAGGCTAACACTGAAGCTTTCTTT
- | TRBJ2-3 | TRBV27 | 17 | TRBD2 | CASRRALAGGFGDTQYF | TGTGCCAGCCGGAGGGCACTAGCGGGGGGTTTCGGAGATACGCAGTATTTT
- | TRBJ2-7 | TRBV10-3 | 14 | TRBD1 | CAISEDGTGREQYF | TGTGCCATCAGTGAGGACGGGACAGGACGAGAGCAGTACTTC
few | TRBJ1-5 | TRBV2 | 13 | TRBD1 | CASSEAPTGSQHF | TGTGCCAGCAGTGAAGCGCCGACAGGGTCCCAGCATTTT
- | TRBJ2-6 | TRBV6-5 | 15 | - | CASSYSGTGANVLTF | TGTGCCAGCAGTTACAGTGGTACCGGGGCCAACGTCCTGACTTTC
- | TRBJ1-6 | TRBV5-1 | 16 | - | CASSLAGSRNNSPLHF | TGCGCCAGCAGCTTGGCTGGATCTAGGAATAATTCACCCCTCCACTTT
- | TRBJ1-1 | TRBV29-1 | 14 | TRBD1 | CSVRSGGVGTEAFF | TGCAGCGTTCGGTCAGGGGGCGTTGGCACTGAAGCTTTCTTT
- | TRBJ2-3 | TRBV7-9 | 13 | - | CASSPLAADTQYF | TGTGCCAGCAGCCCCTTAGCGGCAGATACGCAGTATTTT
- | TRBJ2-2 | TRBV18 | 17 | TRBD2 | CASSRSTSGKNTGELFF | TGTGCCAGCTCGCGATCCACTAGCGGGAAGAACACCGGGGAGCTGTTTTTT
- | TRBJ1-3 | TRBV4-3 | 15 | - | CASSQDGNSGNTIYF | TGCGCCAGCAGCCAAGATGGGAACTCTGGAAACACCATATATTTT
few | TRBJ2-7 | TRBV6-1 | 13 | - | CASSQVRGYEQYF | TGTGCCAGCAGTCAGGTCAGGGGCTACGAGCAGTACTTC
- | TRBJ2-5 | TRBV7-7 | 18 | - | CASSSRLGAGNSPETQYF | TGTGCTAGCAGCTCCCGCCTTGGTGCGGGCAACTCCCCGGAGACCCAGTACTTC
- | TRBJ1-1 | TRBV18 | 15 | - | CASSPAEVLGTEAFF | TGTGCCAGCTCACCTGCAGAGGTGCTGGGCACTGAAGCTTTCTTT
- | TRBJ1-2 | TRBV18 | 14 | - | CASSSGMPSYGYTF | TGTGCCAGCTCCTCAGGTATGCCTTCCTATGGCTACACCTTC
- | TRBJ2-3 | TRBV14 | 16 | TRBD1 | CASSLFGQGSTDTQYF | TGTGCCAGCAGCCTTTTTGGACAGGGAAGTACAGATACGCAGTATTTT
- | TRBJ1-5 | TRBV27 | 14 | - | CASRKGAANQPQHF | TGTGCCAGCAGAAAAGGGGCAGCAAATCAGCCCCAGCATTTT
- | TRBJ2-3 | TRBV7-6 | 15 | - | CASSRRPPPPDTQYF | TGTGCCAGCAGCCGTCGGCCCCCACCTCCAGATACGCAGTATTTT
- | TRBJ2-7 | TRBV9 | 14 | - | CASSVRQDSYEQYF | TGTGCCAGCAGCGTAAGGCAGGATTCCTACGAGCAGTACTTC
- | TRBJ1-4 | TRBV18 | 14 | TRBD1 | CASSPDRKNEKLFF | TGTGCCAGCTCACCGGACAGGAAGAATGAAAAACTGTTTTTT
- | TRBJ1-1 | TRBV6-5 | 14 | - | CASSFLGANTEAFF | TGTGCCAGCAGTTTCCTGGGAGCGAACACTGAAGCTTTCTTT
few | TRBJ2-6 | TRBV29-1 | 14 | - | CSVGSSSGANVLTF | TGCAGCGTTGGGTCGAGCTCTGGGGCCAACGTCCTGACTTTC
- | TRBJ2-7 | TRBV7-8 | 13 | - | CASTPRIALEQYF | TGTGCCAGCACGCCCCGGATCGCCCTCGAGCAGTACTTC
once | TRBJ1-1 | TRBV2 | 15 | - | CASSRGEGVNTEAFF | TGTGCCAGCTCCAGGGGTGAGGGGGTGAACACTGAAGCTTTCTTT
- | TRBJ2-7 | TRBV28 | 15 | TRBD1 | CASTSLGTDSYEQYF | TGTGCCAGCACCTCACTCGGGACAGATTCCTACGAGCAGTACTTC
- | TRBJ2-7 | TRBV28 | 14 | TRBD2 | CASRGPLASYEQYF | TGTGCCAGTCGGGGCCCACTAGCGTCCTACGAGCAGTACTTC